This TCR beta chain was captured in a study of identical twins. Study observations and caveats: Beta clonotypes that were abundant in cord blood contained fewer insertions, a pattern absent from memory repertoires.

The sample holds many counts of this clonotype. What it recognizes is unknown. TCRdb redid the calling of the 5' RACE reads with MiXCR, one entry per CDR3 protein. The sample carries about 720,000 distinct CDR3 sequences, about 18% recorded once. V shed 8 bases and J shed 2 bases, with 14 bases lying between them. Germline V gene lookup returns CDR1 KGHSH and CDR2 LQKENI. The CDR3 consists of 14 residues. This sample also appeared in a second study, on T cells expressing NK-cell markers. From that paper: Sequenced donors, eight in total, included seven who were HCMV-seropositive and one who was seronegative.

This clonotype originated in a woman aged 18-29 years in good health. The sample was PBMCs. The gene calls are TRBV18 and TRBJ2-3, with a tentative D call TRBD1 (5 bases). This CDR3 reads CASRFSGHTDTQYF. Here the CDR3 DNA reads TGTGCCAGCCGCTTTTCAGGACACACAGATACGCAGTATTTT.